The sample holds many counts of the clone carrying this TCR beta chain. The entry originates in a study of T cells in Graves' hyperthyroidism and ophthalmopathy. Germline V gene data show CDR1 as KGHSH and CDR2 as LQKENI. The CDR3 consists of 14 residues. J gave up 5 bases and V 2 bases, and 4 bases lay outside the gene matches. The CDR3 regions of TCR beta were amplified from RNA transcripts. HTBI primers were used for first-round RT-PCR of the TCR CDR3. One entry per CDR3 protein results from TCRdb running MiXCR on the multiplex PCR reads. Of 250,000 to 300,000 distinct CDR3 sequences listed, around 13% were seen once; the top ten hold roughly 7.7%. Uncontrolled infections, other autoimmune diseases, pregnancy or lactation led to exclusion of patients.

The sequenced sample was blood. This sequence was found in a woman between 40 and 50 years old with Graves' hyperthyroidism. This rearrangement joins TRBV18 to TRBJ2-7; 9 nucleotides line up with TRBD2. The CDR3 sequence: CASSPVAGVDEQYF. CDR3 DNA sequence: TGTGCCAGCTCACCAGTAGCGGGAGTGGACGAGCAGTACTTC.